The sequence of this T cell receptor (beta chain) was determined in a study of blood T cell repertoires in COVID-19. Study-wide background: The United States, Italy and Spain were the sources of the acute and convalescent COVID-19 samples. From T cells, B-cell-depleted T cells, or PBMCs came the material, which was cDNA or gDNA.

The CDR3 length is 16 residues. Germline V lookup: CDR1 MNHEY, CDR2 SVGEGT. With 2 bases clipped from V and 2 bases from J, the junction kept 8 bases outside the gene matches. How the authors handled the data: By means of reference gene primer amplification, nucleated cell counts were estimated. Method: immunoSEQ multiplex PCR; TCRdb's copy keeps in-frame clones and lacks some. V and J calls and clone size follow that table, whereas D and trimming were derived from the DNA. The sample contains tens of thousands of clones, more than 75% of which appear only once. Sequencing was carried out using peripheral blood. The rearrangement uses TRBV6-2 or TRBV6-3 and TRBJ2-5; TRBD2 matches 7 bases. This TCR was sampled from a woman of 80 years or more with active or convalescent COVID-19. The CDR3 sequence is CASSYAASGAQETQYF. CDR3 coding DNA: TGTGCCAGCAGTTACGCGGCTAGCGGAGCACAAGAGACCCAGTACTTC.